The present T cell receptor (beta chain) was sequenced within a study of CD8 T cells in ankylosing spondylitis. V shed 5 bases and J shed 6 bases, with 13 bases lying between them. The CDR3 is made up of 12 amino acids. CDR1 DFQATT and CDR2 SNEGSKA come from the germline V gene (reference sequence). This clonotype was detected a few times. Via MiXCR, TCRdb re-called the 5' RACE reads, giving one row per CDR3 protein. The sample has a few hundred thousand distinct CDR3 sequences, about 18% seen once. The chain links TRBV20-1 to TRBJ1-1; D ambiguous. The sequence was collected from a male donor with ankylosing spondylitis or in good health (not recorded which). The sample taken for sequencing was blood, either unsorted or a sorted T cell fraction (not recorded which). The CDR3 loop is CSAAARGSEAFF. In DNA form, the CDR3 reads TGCAGTGCTGCCGCTCGGGGATCTGAAGCTTTCTTT.